This T cell receptor beta chain derives from a study of OX40 agonist ivuxolimab in advanced cancers. Study in general: Having had anti-PD-1, anti-PD-L1 or anti-CTLA-4 therapy before was allowed, and about 42% had some. Notes on the study in general: Certain nonresponders additionally had low normalized T-cell clonal expansion. Among patients with partial responses at 0.1-3.0 mg/kg, clonal expansion was among the lowest.

Sequencing was performed with immunoSEQ multiplex PCR; in TCRdb, only in-frame clones are kept and a portion is missing. The sample has about 140,000 clones; about nine tenths are singletons. On this clone: Its target is not known.

The source of this sequence is an adult with an advanced solid tumor such as melanoma, head and neck, liver or kidney cancer. This material consisted of CD4+ or CD8+ T cells sorted from blood, taken in a trial of the OX40 agonist ivuxolimab.

CDR3 sequence reads: CASSYDRGLDEQYF. The CDR3 bases are TGTGCCAGCAGTTACGACAGGGGGCTGGACGAGCAGTACTTC. The chain links TRBV6-5 to TRBJ2-5, with TRBD1 matching over 10 bases. The closer fit of TRBJ2-7 to the DNA end suggests the J call may be wrong. Germline-derived CDR1 and CDR2 are MNHEY and SVGAGI. CDR3 length equals 14 residues.